The sequence of this T cell receptor beta chain was determined in a study of blood T cell repertoires in COVID-19. Study context: COVID-19 samples collected from the United States, Italy and Spain covered acute and convalescent phases. T cells, B-cell-depleted T cells, or PBMCs supplied cDNA or gDNA.

This clone was seen only once. J was trimmed by 6 bases and V by 2 bases; bases with no gene match: 10. CDR1 is SGHRS and CDR2 is YFSETQ in the germline V gene. This CDR3 spans 17 amino acids. Original methodology: Nucleated cell number was recorded as an estimate derived from reference gene primer amplification. Sequenced by immunoSEQ multiplex PCR; TCRdb stores in-frame clones only, minus some. The V and J calls and clone size were taken over from that table, and D and trimming were inferred from the DNA. The profile covers 250,000 to 350,000 clones, with approximately 86% appearing a single time and around 2.1% taken by the ten largest.

This chain connects TRBV5-1 to TRBJ2-1; 11 bases fit TRBD2. The specimen sequenced was peripheral blood. The sequence derives from a man between 18 and 29 years old with active or convalescent COVID-19. CDR3 protein: CASSFVIAGGVGNEQFF. CDR3 coding DNA: TGCGCCAGCAGCTTCGTAATAGCGGGAGGGGTAGGCAATGAGCAGTTCTTC.